This TCR beta chain stems from a study of shared clonotypes between healthy human individuals. Findings of the study overall: In contrast to clonotypes shared by all four donors, non-shared clonotypes had lower generation probabilities.

TCRdb keeps only in-frame clones here, not all; method: immunoSEQ multiplex PCR. The profile shows about 2.3 million clones, more than 85% of them singletons. CD4+ cell separation produced CD45RA+ naive and CD45RA-negative memory subsets. V was shortened by 2 bases and J by 4 bases, with 8 bases between the two germline ends. From germline, CDR1 is MDHEN and CDR2 SYDVKM. CDR3 size: 13 residues. This clone has only one observation. Its matching antigen is unknown. At the DNA level, this CDR3 is encoded by other sequences in the same sample as well. J is TRBJ1-1 and V is TRBV28; D is undetermined. Sequences were obtained from naive CD4+ T cells from PBMCs. Described subset: CD45RA+ positively selected. This TCR came from a man aged 18 to 29 in good health. Some clones in this sample may be carry-over from other donors' samples. This chain's CDR3 is CASSLLAATEAFF. CDR3 sequence (DNA): TGTGCCAGCAGTTTACTTGCGGCCACTGAAGCTTTCTTT. The entire variable domain, with the rest obtained from reference TRBV28 and TRBJ1-1, is as follows: DVKVTQSSRYLVKRTGEKVFLECVQDMDHENMFWYRQDPGLGLRLIYFSYDVKMKEKGDIPEGYSVSREKKERFSLILESASTNQTSMYLCASSLLAATEAFFGQGTRLTVV.